The sequence of this T cell receptor (beta chain) was determined in a study of beta chain features in type 1 diabetes. TCRB transcripts that were expressed got sequenced, as all of the isolated RNA had been reverse transcribed. Assay: immunoSEQ multiplex PCR; the TCRdb copy retains only in-frame clones and omits some. The sample consists of about 360,000 clones, approximately 12% of them appearing once. Study observations and caveats: TCRB CDR3s were moderately but significantly shorter in Type 1 diabetes patients in all four CD4+ subsets.

The V gene's germline CDR1 is LNHDA and CDR2 SQIVND (reference sequence). V shed 7 bases and J 6 bases; nucleotides not matched to a gene: 7. The CDR3 is 15 amino acids. Of note for this clone: What it binds is not known.

Sequenced sample: naive CD4+ T cells from blood. This rearrangement joins TRBV19 to TRBJ1-6; the match to TRBD1 covers 9 bases. This clonotype was sampled from a man between 18 and 29 years old in good health. The CDR3 region is CASTVQGAGNSPLHF. CDR3 bases: TGTGCCAGTACCGTACAGGGGGCGGGTAATTCACCCCTCCACTTT.